A single sample is the source of the 14 T cell receptor beta chains below, sequenced in a study of response to subunit inactivated influenza vaccine. TCRdb redid the calling of the RT-PCR reads with MiXCR, one entry per CDR3 protein. The repertoire holds 630,000 or so distinct CDR3 sequences, with roughly 14% as singletons. Material: PBMCs from blood, obtained approximately 12 days after vaccination. These receptors were collected from a man between 45 and 60 years old who received an inactivated influenza vaccine.

The rearrangement joins TRBV6-2 or TRBV6-3 to TRBJ2-1; D unclear. The CDR3 contains 12 residues. Germline V CDR1 and CDR2: MNHEY, SVGEGT. V was shortened by 7 bases and J by 7 bases, with 11 bases between the two germline ends. The CDR3 DNA sequence: TGTGCCAGCACCCAAGGCGGTAATGAGCAGTTCTTC. This gives the protein CASTQGGNEQFF.

Concerning this clonotype itself: It is likely a read error: a sequence one base away is far more abundant. The chain couples TRBV20-1 to TRBJ2-1, with 11 bases identical to TRBD2. CDR1 DFQATT and CDR2 SNEGSKA come from the germline V gene (reference sequence). CDR3 length: 13 residues. Here the CDR3 DNA reads TGCAGTGCGAGGACTAGCGGGTACACTGAGCAGTTCTTC. It specifies CSARTSGYTEQFF.

This chain joins TRBV20-1 and TRBJ2-1; 12 bases map to TRBD2. Germline V gives CDR1 DFQATT, CDR2 SNEGSKA (reference sequence). The CDR3 sequence is 15 residues long. Unmatched junction bases numbered 9, after V lost 5 bases and J lost 7 bases. The DNA of the CDR3 is TGCAGTGCTCCACGGACTAGCGGGATCCGAAATGAGCAGTTCTTC. This gives the protein CSAPRTSGIRNEQFF.

This clonotype occurred a few times. J is TRBJ2-1 and V is TRBV12-3 or TRBV12-4; the D gene is possibly TRBD1 (6 bases). V shed 2 bases and J shed 7 bases, with 15 bases lying between them. CDR3 size: 15 residues. The CDR3 DNA sequence: TGTGCCAGCAGTTTACAGGGGCTGGGTAGGAATGAGCAGTTCTTC. Translated, it gives CASSLQGLGRNEQFF.

The chain is built from TRBV7-2 and TRBJ1-2; tentatively, D is TRBD1 (6 bases). The CDR3 has 13 amino acids. The germline CDR1 and CDR2 sequences are SGHTA and FQGNSA. V was trimmed by 4 bases and J by 11 bases, leaving 17 bases between them. DNA for the CDR3: TGTGCCAGCAGCTACGCTGGGGGGGCAGGGTACACCTTC. As protein: CASSYAGGAGYTF. Using reference TRBV7-2 and TRBJ1-2 for the parts outside the CDR3, the full variable domain is GAGVSQSPSNKVTEKGKDVELRCDPISGHTALYWYRQSLGQGLEFLIYFQGNSAPDKSGLPSDRFSAERTGGSVSTLTIQRTQQEDSAVYLCASSYAGGAGYTFGSGTRLTVV.

The CDR3 DNA reads TGTGCCACTCGGACCCGAAGGTATGAGCAGTTCTTC. Translation: CATRTRRYEQFF. This sequence joins TRBV28 and TRBJ2-1; no clear D. V shed 10 bases and J shed 8 bases, with 15 bases lying between them. Germline V gene data show CDR1 as MDHEN and CDR2 as SYDVKM. This CDR3 is 12 amino acids long.

The rearrangement links TRBV5-1 to TRBJ1-1, with a possible D match to TRBD1 (5 bases). CDR1 SGHRS and CDR2 YFSETQ come from the germline V gene. The CDR3 consists of 15 residues. V was shortened by 6 bases and J by 4 bases, with 19 bases between the two germline ends. The CDR3 bases are TGCGCCAGCAACCCCCGCGGGGGGGGGATCACTGAAGCTTTCTTT. Amino acid sequence: CASNPRGGGITEAFF. The variable domain in full, completed from reference TRBV5-1 and TRBJ1-1, reads KAGVTQTPRYLIKTRGQQVTLSCSPISGHRSVSWYQQTPGQGLQFLFEYFSETQRNKGNFPGRFSGRQFSNSRSEMNVSTLELGDSALYLCASNPRGGGITEAFFGQGTRLTVV.

This clonotype has a count of ten or more. V is TRBV24-1 and J is TRBJ1-5; TRBD1 agrees at 10 bases. CDR1 and CDR2 (germline): KGHDR, SFDVKD. This CDR3 region has 17 residues. Trimming cost V 4 bases and J 8 bases; bases outside gene matches: 13. CDR3 region: CATSEGQGQGFWKPQHF. The CDR3 nucleotides are TGTGCCACCAGTGAGGGCCAGGGACAGGGGTTCTGGAAGCCCCAGCATTTT.

The chain links TRBV4-3 to TRBJ2-3; 11 bases match TRBD1. This CDR3 comprises 17 residues. The germline gives CDR1 LGHNA, CDR2 YSLEER. Trimming took 3 bases from V and 3 from J; bases not matched to a gene: 8. The CDR3 nucleotides read TGCGCCAGCAGCCATGGGACAGGGGGAAGGGGAACAGATACGCAGTATTTT. Residues: CASSHGTGGRGTDTQYF.

Only a few counts were recorded for this clonotype. The chain couples TRBV12-3 or TRBV12-4 to TRBJ2-3, with a possible D match to TRBD2 (6 bases). V was shortened by 0 bases and J by 1 base, with 20 bases between the two germline ends. This CDR3 region has 19 residues. CDR3 bases: TGTGCCAGCAGTTTAGCGAATTGGTACCTTTGGGGGGGCACAGATACGCAGTATTTT. It codes for CASSLANWYLWGGTDTQYF.

The chain is built from TRBV7-6 and TRBJ2-1, with TRBD1 identical over 9 bases. This CDR3 spans 15 amino acids. After removal of 3 bases from V and 6 bases from J, the junction contained 6 bases not matched to a gene. Germline lookup yields CDR1 SGHVS and CDR2 FNYEAQ. This CDR3 is CASSLTPGQGNEQFF. For the CDR3, the DNA is TGTGCCAGCAGCTTGACGCCGGGACAGGGCAATGAGCAGTTCTTC.

The chain carries TRBV7-3 and TRBJ2-3; D is unresolved. Per the germline V gene, CDR1 is SGHTA and CDR2 is FQGTGA. This CDR3 region has 14 residues. The V and J ends lost 5 bases and 3 bases respectively, with 12 bases between them. CDR3 loop: CASSQVPFTDTQYF. DNA for the CDR3: TGTGCCAGCAGCCAGGTACCCTTTACAGATACGCAGTATTTT. Full variable domain (remainder filled in from reference TRBV7-3 and TRBJ2-3): GAGVSQTPSNKVTEKGKYVELRCDPISGHTALYWYRQSLGQGPEFLIYFQGTGAADDSGLPNDRFFAVRPEGSVSTLKIQRTERGDSAVYLCASSQVPFTDTQYFGPGTRLTVL.

The table lists this clonotype with a few counts. The chain combines TRBV20-1 with TRBJ2-4, with D tentatively TRBD1 (5 bases). In germline, CDR1 is DFQATT, CDR2 SNEGSKA (reference sequence). The length of the CDR3 is 13 residues. V lost 6 bases and J lost 1, with 10 bases in between. The CDR3 nucleotides are TGCAGTGCCCTCCGACAGGCCAAAAACATTCAGTACTTC. This encodes CSALRQAKNIQYF.

The genes are TRBV7-8 and TRBJ2-5, with 7 bases fitting TRBD1. The germline CDR1 and CDR2 sequences are SGHVS and FQNEAQ. Trimming cost V 5 bases and J 0 bases; bases outside gene matches: 6. The CDR3 spans 15 residues. CDR3 amino acids: CASSAETGNQETQYF. The CDR3 DNA follows: TGTGCCAGCAGCGCCGAGACAGGGAACCAAGAGACCCAGTACTTC.